Following are 26 T cell receptor beta chains from one sample sequenced in a study of T cell changes during pregnancy in multiple sclerosis. TCRdb's copy holds only in-frame clones and misses some; the assay was immunoSEQ multiplex PCR. The data contain 50,000 to 75,000 clones, more than 75% of them seen just once; the ten biggest clones take up 3.3%. The source material was peripheral blood, sampled in the first trimester of pregnancy. Every receptor here comes from a female donor in good health, enrolled as a control in a pregnancy study.

The V and J genes are TRBV6-1 and TRBJ1-5; tentative D call: TRBD1 (6 bases). V gave up 5 bases and J gave up 0 bases, with 11 bases separating them. The CDR3 contains 15 residues. In germline, CDR1 is MNHNS, CDR2 SASEGT. This CDR3 is CASSPQDSSNQPQHF. DNA of the CDR3: TGTGCCAGCAGTCCCCAGGACAGTAGCAATCAGCCCCAGCATTTT.

The V gene is TRBV6-5, the J gene TRBJ1-1; possibly TRBD1 for D (5 bases). Germline assignment: CDR1 MNHEY and CDR2 SVGAGI. The CDR3 length is 12 residues. The V gene lost 4 bases and the J gene lost 8 bases, with 11 bases spanning the gap. The CDR3 DNA reads as TGTGCCAGCAGTTCGGGGGGGGGAGAAGCTTTCTTT. This codes for CASSSGGGEAFF.

This chain uses TRBV7-2 with TRBJ2-7, with a tentative D call TRBD1 (6 bases). This CDR3 has 13 residues. The V and J ends lost 5 bases and 6 bases respectively, with 14 bases between them. Germline V CDR1 and CDR2: SGHTA, FQGNSA. The CDR3 DNA reads as TGTGCCAGCAGCGGGTACCGGGACACCGAGCAGTACTTC. Translated: CASSGYRDTEQYF.

This clone was picked up a small number of times. The rearrangement joins TRBV18 to TRBJ1-3; weak D call: TRBD1 (5 bases). CDR3 length: 13 residues. V lost 5 bases, J lost 2 bases, and 7 bases lay in between. The germline CDR1 and CDR2 sequences are KGHSH and LQKENI. CDR3: CASSAGTGNTIYF. As DNA, the CDR3 is TGTGCCAGCTCAGCAGGGACTGGAAACACCATATATTTT.

This chain links TRBV7-9 with TRBJ2-2; 12 nucleotides line up with TRBD2. The germline V gene encodes CDR1 SEHNR and CDR2 FQNEAQ (reference sequence). CDR3 length: 16 amino acids. V trimming: 3 bases; J trimming: 7 bases; junction bases outside the gene matches: 6. The CDR3 sequence is CASSFLAGGIGGELFF. The CDR3 nucleotides are TGTGCCAGCAGCTTTCTAGCGGGAGGGATCGGCGGGGAGCTGTTTTTT.

The V call is TRBV9, the J call TRBJ2-1; 7 nucleotides agree with TRBD2. CDR1 and CDR2 (germline): SGDLS, YYNGEE. J lost 5 bases, V lost 0 bases, and 8 bases had no gene match. The CDR3 is 16 amino acids. The CDR3 nucleotides are TGTGCCAGCAGCGTAGAAGTGAGCGGGGCTAACAATGAGCAGTTCTTC. Protein sequence: CASSVEVSGANNEQFF.

The rearrangement uses TRBV5-1 and TRBJ1-4; D is uncertain. From germline, CDR1 is SGHRS and CDR2 YFSETQ. The ends were cut back, 3 bases at V and 6 bases at J, with 12 bases in the middle. This CDR3 contains 14 residues. CDR3 protein: CASSSGLNHEKLFF. CDR3 coding DNA: TGCGCCAGCAGCTCCGGACTGAACCATGAAAAACTGTTTTTT.

The chain joins TRBV7-3 to TRBJ2-5; D call uncertain. Germline V gene lookup returns CDR1 SGHTA and CDR2 FQGTGA. The germline V and J ends were trimmed by 2 bases and 6 bases, with 10 bases remaining between them. The CDR3 loop spans 13 amino acids. The CDR3: CASSLEALKTQYF. DNA for the CDR3: TGTGCCAGCAGCTTAGAGGCGTTGAAGACCCAGTACTTC.

CDR3 sequence (DNA): TGTGCCAGCAGCCAACGTGGGCTATCTGGAAACACCATATATTTT. Residues: CASSQRGLSGNTIYF. J is TRBJ1-3 and V is TRBV5-4; D unclear. The V gene's germline CDR1 is SGHNT and CDR2 YYREEE (reference sequence). This CDR3 region has 15 residues. V lost 4 bases and J 1 base, leaving 12 bases between the germline ends.

This clone has a handful of counts. The rearrangement joins TRBV15 to TRBJ1-6; 7 positions agree with TRBD1. This CDR3 is 18 amino acids long. Germline V gene lookup returns CDR1 LNHNV and CDR2 YYDKDF (reference sequence). J was trimmed by 1 base and V by 3 bases; bases with no gene match: 9. The CDR3 DNA is TGTGCCACCAGCAGCAATCCGGGACAGATATCCTATAATTCACCCCTCCACTTT. It translates to CATSSNPGQISYNSPLHF. Together with reference TRBV15 and TRBJ1-6, the CDR3 gives the full variable domain: DAMVIQNPRYQVTQFGKPVTLSCSQTLNHNVMYWYQQKSSQAPKLLFHYYDKDFNNEADTPDNFQSRRPNTSFCFLDIRSPGLGDTAMYLCATSSNPGQISYNSPLHFGNGTRLTVT.

CDR3 region: CASSVVPQGAHYEQYF. The CDR3 bases are TGTGCCAGCAGCGTAGTCCCCCAGGGCGCTCACTACGAGCAGTACTTC. The chain has TRBV9 and TRBJ2-7, with D tentatively TRBD1 (5 bases). This CDR3 is 16 amino acids long. Deletions cut 0 bases from V and 3 bases from J, with 16 bases between. The germline CDR1 and CDR2 sequences are SGDLS and YYNGEE.

The CDR3 coding sequence is TGTGCCTGGAGGGGGCAGGGTTTTGATACGCAGTATTTT. Its translation: CAWRGQGFDTQYF. The chain couples TRBV30 to TRBJ2-3; D may be TRBD1 (5 bases). The germline V gene has CDR1 GTSNPN and CDR2 SVGIG (reference sequence). The CDR3 has 13 amino acids. V dropped 3 bases and J dropped 6 bases, with 13 bases sitting between them. Full variable domain (outside the CDR3, taken from reference TRBV30 and TRBJ2-3): SQTIHQWPATLVQPVGSPLSLECTVEGTSNPNLYWYRQAAGRGLQLLFYSVGIGQISSEVPQNLSASRPQDRQFILSSKKLLLSDSGFYLCAWRGQGFDTQYFGPGTRLTVL.

This clone was seen a handful of times. The chain recombines TRBV19 with TRBJ1-1, with TRBD1 identical over 8 bases. Germline lookup yields CDR1 LNHDA and CDR2 SQIVND (reference sequence). V was pared by 6 bases and J by 1 base, with 4 bases of the junction left unmatched. This CDR3 contains 14 residues. CDR3 region: CASSLGTGNTEAFF. The CDR3, as DNA: TGTGCCAGTAGCCTTGGGACAGGGAACACTGAAGCTTTCTTT.

Only one count was recorded for this clone. V and J are TRBV7-8 and TRBJ2-2, with 10 bases aligning to TRBD1. J was trimmed by 4 bases and V by 5 bases; bases with no gene match: 10. The V gene's germline CDR1 is SGHVS and CDR2 FQNEAQ. This CDR3 region has 17 residues. The CDR3: CASSPFPGQGTTGELFF. CDR3 DNA: TGTGCCAGCAGCCCCTTTCCGGGACAGGGGACCACCGGGGAGCTGTTTTTT.

This chain joins TRBV5-1 and TRBJ2-5, with D perhaps matching TRBD1 (6 bases). Germline V CDR1 and CDR2: SGHRS, YFSETQ. The V end was cut by 4 bases, the J end by 0 bases, with 7 bases between. The CDR3 contains 13 residues. The CDR3: CASSGTNQETQYF. CDR3 nucleotide sequence: TGCGCCAGCAGCGGGACAAACCAAGAGACCCAGTACTTC.

This clone showed up just once. The V call is TRBV29-1, the J call TRBJ2-1, with TRBD2 matching over 10 bases. Germline values: CDR1 SQVTM, CDR2 ANQGSEA. The CDR3 is 15 residues long. J gave up 0 bases and V 5 bases, and 4 bases lay outside the gene matches. The CDR3 region is CSVTSSGSSYNEQFF. Written as DNA, the CDR3 is TGCAGCGTTACCTCTAGCGGGAGCTCCTACAATGAGCAGTTCTTC.

The rearrangement uses TRBV28 and TRBJ2-7; no firm D call. This CDR3 comprises 13 residues. Trimming cost V 3 bases and J 2 bases, with 8 bases left between them. CDR1 and CDR2 from the germline V gene are MDHEN and SYDVKM. Here the CDR3 DNA reads TGTGCCAGCAGTTTGGGCAGACCCTACGAGCAGTACTTC. Protein product: CASSLGRPYEQYF. Combining the CDR3 with reference TRBV28 and TRBJ2-7 gives the whole variable domain DVKVTQSSRYLVKRTGEKVFLECVQDMDHENMFWYRQDPGLGLRLIYFSYDVKMKEKGDIPEGYSVSREKKERFSLILESASTNQTSMYLCASSLGRPYEQYFGPGTRLTVT.

The chain links TRBV4-3 to TRBJ2-3; 9 nucleotides match TRBD2. The CDR3 runs 17 residues. V gave up 0 bases and J gave up 5 bases; unmatched junction bases: 9. CDR1 LGHNA and CDR2 YSLEER come from the germline V gene. The CDR3 region has the DNA TGCGCCAGCAGCCAAGATGGGGGGGGACTAGCAGGAGATACGCAGTATTTT. It encodes CASSQDGGGLAGDTQYF.

This rearrangement joins TRBV5-1 to TRBJ2-3, with D unclear. CDR1 and CDR2 from the germline V gene are SGHRS and YFSETQ. The CDR3 spans 14 residues. V was cut by 0 bases and J by 1 base, with 6 bases left in between. The CDR3 sequence is CASSLVSGTDTQYF. As DNA, the CDR3 is TGCGCCAGCAGCTTGGTCTCGGGCACAGATACGCAGTATTTT.

This chain uses TRBV11-2 with TRBJ2-2; TRBD1 matches at 9 bases. This CDR3 has 16 amino acids. Trimming at V came to 3 bases and at J to 7 bases, leaving 9 bases not matched to a gene. Germline CDR1 SGHAT, CDR2 FQNNGV. This CDR3 reads CASSLGGQGIIGELFF. The CDR3 DNA follows: TGTGCCAGCAGCTTGGGGGGACAGGGAATCATCGGGGAGCTGTTTTTT.

This sequence joins TRBV11-3 and TRBJ2-7, with D tentatively TRBD1 (6 bases). Trimming removed 0 bases from V and 2 bases from J, with 14 bases in between. The length of the CDR3 is 16 residues. In germline, CDR1 is SGHNT, CDR2 YENEEA. Here the CDR3 reads CASSLDGGRRPYEQYF. As DNA, the CDR3 is TGTGCCAGCAGCTTAGATGGGGGCAGGAGACCCTACGAGCAGTACTTC.

The J gene is TRBJ1-1, the V gene TRBV7-7, with TRBD1 matching over 12 bases. CDR3 length: 14 amino acids. Germline V gene sequence: CDR1 SSHAT, CDR2 FNYEAQ (reference sequence). Trimming removed 5 bases from V and 5 bases from J; junction bases left unmatched: 3. CDR3 DNA sequence: TGTGCCAGCAGCCCGGGACAGGGGGCAACTGAAGCTTTCTTT. This gives the protein CASSPGQGATEAFF.

CDR3 residues: CSAPGETEAFF. The CDR3 region has the DNA TGCAGTGCCCCAGGGGAAACTGAAGCTTTCTTT. The rearrangement joins TRBV20-1 to TRBJ1-1; maybe TRBD1 (6 bases). The CDR3 loop spans 11 amino acids. The V end was cut by 6 bases, the J end by 5 bases, with 10 bases between. Germline V gives CDR1 DFQATT, CDR2 SNEGSKA (reference sequence).

The gene calls are TRBV7-2 and TRBJ2-1; 11 bases match TRBD2. The CDR3 has 18 residues. V lost 2 bases, J lost 5 bases, and 11 bases stayed unmatched. Germline loops: CDR1 SGHTA, CDR2 FQGNSA. In DNA form, the CDR3 reads TGTGCCAGCAGCTTAATAGCGGGAGGGCGGGGTTTCGACAATGAGCAGTTCTTC. Its translation: CASSLIAGGRGFDNEQFF.

This clone was seen only a few times. This chain uses TRBV23-1 with TRBJ1-1; D gene unclear. TRBV23-1 has ORF status, its function being uncertain. The V end was cut by 0 bases, the J end by 0 bases, with 8 bases between. The CDR3 extends over 15 amino acids. The chain's CDR3 is CASSQSTRMNTEAFF. Written as DNA, the CDR3 is TGCGCCAGCAGTCAATCGACTCGAATGAACACTGAAGCTTTCTTT.

This clone occurred once. The rearrangement joins TRBV6-4 to TRBJ1-3; D gene ambiguous. Trimming left V 1 base short and J 4 bases short, with 29 bases between. Germline CDR1 reads MRHNA; CDR2 reads SNTAGT. The CDR3 spans 21 residues. The DNA of the CDR3 is TGTGCCAGCAGTGACTTCCTGTCCCCCTCCGGGCCTTACCAGCGGGGAAACACCATATATTTT. This sequence encodes CASSDFLSPSGPYQRGNTIYF.